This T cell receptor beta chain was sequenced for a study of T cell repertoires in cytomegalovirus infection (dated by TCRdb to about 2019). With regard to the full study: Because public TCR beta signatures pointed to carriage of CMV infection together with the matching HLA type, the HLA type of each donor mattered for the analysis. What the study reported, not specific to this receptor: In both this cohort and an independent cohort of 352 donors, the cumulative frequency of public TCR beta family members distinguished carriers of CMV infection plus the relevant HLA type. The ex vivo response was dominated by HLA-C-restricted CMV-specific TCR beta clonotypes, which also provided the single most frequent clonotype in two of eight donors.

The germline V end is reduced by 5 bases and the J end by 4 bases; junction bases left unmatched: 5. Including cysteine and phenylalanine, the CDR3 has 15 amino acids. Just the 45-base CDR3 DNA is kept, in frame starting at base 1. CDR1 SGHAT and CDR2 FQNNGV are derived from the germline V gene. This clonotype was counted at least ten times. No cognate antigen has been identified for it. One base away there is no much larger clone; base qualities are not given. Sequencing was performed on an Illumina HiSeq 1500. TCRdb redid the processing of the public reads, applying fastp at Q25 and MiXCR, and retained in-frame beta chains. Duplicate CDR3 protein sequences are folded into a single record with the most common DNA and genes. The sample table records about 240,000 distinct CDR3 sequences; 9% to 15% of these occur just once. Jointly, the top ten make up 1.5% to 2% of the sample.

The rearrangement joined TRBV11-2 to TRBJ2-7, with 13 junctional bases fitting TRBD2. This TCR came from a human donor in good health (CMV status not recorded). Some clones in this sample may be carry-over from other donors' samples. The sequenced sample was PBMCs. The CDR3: CASSPRTSGGYEQYF. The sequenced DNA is TGTGCCAGCAGCCCCCGGACTAGCGGGGGATACGAGCAGTACTTC.